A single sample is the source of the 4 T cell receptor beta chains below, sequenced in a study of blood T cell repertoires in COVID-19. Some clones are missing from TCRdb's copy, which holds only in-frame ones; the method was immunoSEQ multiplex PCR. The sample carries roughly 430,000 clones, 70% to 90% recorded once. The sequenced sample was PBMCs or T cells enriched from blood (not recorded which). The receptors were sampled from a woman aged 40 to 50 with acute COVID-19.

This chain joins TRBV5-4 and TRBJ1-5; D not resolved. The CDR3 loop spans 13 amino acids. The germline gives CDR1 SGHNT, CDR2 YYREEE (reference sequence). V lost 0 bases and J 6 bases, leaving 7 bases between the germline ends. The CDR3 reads CASSLVGVQPQHF. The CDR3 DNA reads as TGTGCCAGCAGCTTGGTCGGGGTTCAGCCCCAGCATTTT.

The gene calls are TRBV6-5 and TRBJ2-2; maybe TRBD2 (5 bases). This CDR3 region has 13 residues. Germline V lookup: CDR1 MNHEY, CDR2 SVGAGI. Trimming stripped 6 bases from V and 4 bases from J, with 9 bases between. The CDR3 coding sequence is TGTGCCAGCAGCCCCCGGGGCACCGGGGAGCTGTTTTTT. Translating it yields CASSPRGTGELFF.

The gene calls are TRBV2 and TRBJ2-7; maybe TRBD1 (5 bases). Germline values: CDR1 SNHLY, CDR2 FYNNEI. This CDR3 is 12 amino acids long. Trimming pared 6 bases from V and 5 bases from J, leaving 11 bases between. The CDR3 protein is CASSQLTDEQYF. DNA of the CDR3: TGTGCCAGCAGCCAACTGACAGACGAGCAGTACTTC.

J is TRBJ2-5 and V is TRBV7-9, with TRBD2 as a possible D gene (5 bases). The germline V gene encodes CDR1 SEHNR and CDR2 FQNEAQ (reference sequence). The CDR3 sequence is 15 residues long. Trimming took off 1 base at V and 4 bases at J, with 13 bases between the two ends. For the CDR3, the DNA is TGTGCCAGCAGCTTAGTTGTTCTGGGGAGAGAGACCCAGTACTTC. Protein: CASSLVVLGRETQYF.